Listed below are T cell receptor beta chains from one sample, sequenced in a study of identical twins. TCRdb reprocessed the 5' RACE reads with MiXCR, giving one entry per CDR3 protein. Among about 100,000 distinct CDR3 sequences listed, just under 6% were seen once. Sequencing used memory T cells sorted from blood. The receptors were sampled from a woman aged 45-59 years in good health. Both conserved end residues are part of each CDR3. A D gene is named only where the DNA matches it firmly. Clone size, where shown, is once, few, many, or a class for clones that have expanded.

v_call	d_call	cdr3_length	j_call	clone_size	cdr3_aa	cdr3_nt
TRBV7-2	TRBD1	14	TRBJ1-6	many	CASTNPGQGTALHF	TGTGCCAGCACCAATCCGGGACAGGGTACGGCCCTCCACTTT
TRBV20-1	-	13	TRBJ2-4	-	CSASGGGINIQYF	TGCAGTGCTAGCGGGGGAGGAATAAACATTCAGTACTTC
TRBV24-1	-	11	TRBJ2-7	many	CATSDFDEQYF	TGTGCCACCAGTGATTTTGACGAGCAGTACTTC
TRBV3-1	-	15	TRBJ1-4	many	CASSQDGHVNEKLFF	TGTGCCAGCAGCCAAGATGGGCACGTTAATGAAAAACTGTTTTTT
TRBV4-2	-	16	TRBJ2-3	many	CASSQDAGDRSYTQYF	TGTGCCAGCAGCCAAGATGCTGGGGACCGCTCGTATACGCAGTATTTT
TRBV12-3/TRBV12-4	-	13	TRBJ1-1	many	CASSLGERVEAFF	TGTGCCAGCAGTTTGGGGGAAAGAGTTGAAGCTTTCTTT
TRBV10-3	TRBD1	15	TRBJ2-4	many	CAISESGTGGNIQYF	TGTGCCATCAGTGAGTCAGGGACAGGAGGTAACATTCAGTACTTC
TRBV11-2	-	17	TRBJ2-3	many	CASSEPPEWTNTDTQYF	TGTGCCAGCAGCGAGCCTCCCGAATGGACAAACACAGATACGCAGTATTTT
TRBV5-4	TRBD1	15	TRBJ1-2	few	CASSRDRVTNYGYTF	TGTGCCAGCAGCCGTGACAGGGTTACTAACTATGGCTACACCTTC
TRBV20-1	-	12	TRBJ2-2	many	CSAMNREGELFF	TGCAGTGCTATGAACAGGGAAGGGGAGCTGTTTTTT
TRBV6-2/TRBV6-3	TRBD2	16	TRBJ2-5	many	CASSHQTSDFRKTQYF	TGTGCCAGCAGTCACCAAACTAGCGACTTTCGAAAGACCCAGTACTTC
TRBV5-1	-	13	TRBJ2-4	many	CASSPTWGNIQYF	TGCGCCAGCAGCCCAACCTGGGGGAACATTCAGTACTTC
TRBV10-2	-	15	TRBJ2-5	few	CASSDLRGVQETQYF	TGCGCCAGCAGTGACCTCCGGGGCGTCCAAGAGACCCAGTACTTC
TRBV5-5	-	16	TRBJ2-1	many	CASSLASLRSYNEQFF	TGTGCCAGCAGCTTGGCCTCACTCCGCTCCTACAATGAGCAGTTCTTC
TRBV27	-	14	TRBJ2-1	-	CASSLVSSYNEQFF	TGTGCCAGCAGTTTAGTCAGCTCCTACAATGAGCAGTTCTTC
TRBV27	-	17	TRBJ1-5	many	CASRYDSHQYSNQPQHF	TGTGCCAGCAGGTACGACAGTCACCAATATAGCAATCAGCCCCAGCATTTT
TRBV5-4	TRBD1	16	TRBJ1-4	many	CASSFQTPGQNEKLFF	TGTGCCAGCAGCTTTCAAACCCCGGGACAGAATGAAAAACTGTTTTTT
TRBV20-1	-	11	TRBJ1-2	few	CSARQDYGYTF	TGCAGTGCTCGACAGGACTATGGCTACACCTTC
TRBV6-5	TRBD2	15	TRBJ2-7	few	CASTRGTSGFYEQYF	TGTGCCAGCACTCGCGGGACTAGCGGATTCTACGAGCAGTACTTC
TRBV18	TRBD1	16	TRBJ2-3	many	CASSLFPGQGGDTQYF	TGTGCCAGCTCACTCTTCCCGGGACAGGGAGGAGATACGCAGTATTTT
TRBV29-1	-	11	TRBJ2-1	many	CSVGTHNEQFF	TGCAGCGTTGGGACGCACAATGAGCAGTTCTTC
TRBV12-3/TRBV12-4	TRBD1	14	TRBJ1-1	many	CASSPQGQVLAAFF	TGTGCCAGCAGCCCCCAGGGACAGGTTTTGGCGGCTTTCTTT
TRBV7-2	-	14	TRBJ1-5	many	CASSLQPSNQPQHF	TGTGCCAGCAGCCTACAGCCTAGCAATCAGCCCCAGCATTTT
TRBV7-7	-	12	TRBJ2-2	few	CASSDRTGELFF	TGTGCCAGCAGCGACAGGACCGGGGAGCTGTTTTTT
TRBV7-9	-	13	TRBJ2-7	-	CASSRGGFYEQYF	TGTGCCAGCAGCAGGGGGGGGTTCTACGAGCAGTACTTC
TRBV6-8	-	17	TRBJ1-5	many	CASSYSRIRAGDQPQHF	TGTGCCAGCAGTTACTCGAGGATCAGGGCAGGAGATCAGCCCCAGCATTTT
TRBV5-1	-	14	TRBJ1-2	many	CASSPKPAVYGYTF	TGCGCCAGCAGCCCAAAGCCGGCAGTCTATGGCTACACCTTC
TRBV19	-	16	TRBJ1-1	many	CASLEGRRGRNTEAFF	TGTGCCTCCTTAGAGGGGAGGAGGGGGAGGAACACTGAAGCTTTCTTT
TRBV5-6	TRBD2	21	TRBJ2-1	many	CASSLLVGLAGELSSYNEQFF	TGTGCCAGCAGCTTGTTGGTCGGACTAGCGGGAGAGTTGAGCTCCTACAATGAGCAGTTCTTC
TRBV20-1	-	12	TRBJ2-1	many	CSARSHPNEQFF	TGCAGTGCTCGGAGCCACCCTAATGAGCAGTTCTTC
TRBV20-1	-	15	TRBJ1-2	many	CSASLDPTGRGGYTF	TGCAGTGCCAGCCTGGACCCGACGGGTAGAGGTGGCTACACCTTC
TRBV20-1	TRBD1	12	TRBJ2-5	many	CSGGEGGETQYF	TGCAGTGGGGGCGAAGGGGGCGAGACCCAGTACTTC
TRBV12-3/TRBV12-4	-	13	TRBJ2-1	many	CASSLAEGNEQFF	TGTGCCAGCAGTTTAGCGGAGGGCAATGAGCAGTTCTTC
TRBV28	-	15	TRBJ1-4	-	CASSPGGVNNEKLFF	TGTGCCAGCAGCCCGGGTGGGGTGAATAATGAAAAACTGTTTTTT
TRBV7-8	-	14	TRBJ2-5	many	CASSPPEAQETQYF	TGTGCCAGCAGCCCCCCCGAGGCACAAGAGACCCAGTACTTC
TRBV20-1	-	18	TRBJ1-5	many	CSAKTARGSQESNQPQHF	TGCAGTGCCAAGACGGCGCGGGGCAGCCAAGAAAGCAATCAGCCCCAGCATTTT
TRBV12-3/TRBV12-4	TRBD1	16	TRBJ1-1	many	CASSPGQGAGWAEAFF	TGTGCCAGCAGCCCGGGACAGGGGGCGGGTTGGGCTGAAGCTTTCTTT
TRBV6-6	-	14	TRBJ1-4	few	CATGDRSTNEKLFF	TGTGCCACCGGGGACCGCTCAACTAATGAAAAACTGTTTTTT
TRBV3-1	-	14	TRBJ1-4	many	CASSPRGLNEKLFF	TGTGCCAGCAGTCCCCGAGGATTGAATGAAAAACTGTTTTTT
TRBV28	-	11	TRBJ1-2	many	CASSGGYGYTF	TGTGCCAGCAGCGGGGGGTATGGCTACACCTTC
TRBV9	-	14	TRBJ2-5	-	CASSVAMERGTQYF	TGTGCCAGCAGCGTAGCAATGGAACGGGGGACCCAGTACTTC
TRBV11-2	-	16	TRBJ2-3	many	CASSLQGGFGSDTQYF	TGTGCCAGCAGCTTACAGGGAGGATTCGGCTCAGATACGCAGTATTTT
TRBV19	-	12	TRBJ2-5	-	CASSRQQETQYF	TGTGCCAGTAGTCGACAGCAAGAGACCCAGTACTTC
TRBV3-1	-	15	TRBJ1-1	many	CASSPRGLMNTEAFF	TGTGCCAGCAGTCCCAGGGGTCTAATGAACACTGAAGCTTTCTTT
TRBV7-8	-	12	TRBJ2-1	-	CASSSTRVEQFF	TGTGCCAGCAGCTCGACAAGAGTTGAGCAGTTCTTC
TRBV30	-	13	TRBJ2-5	many	CAWSEQRGETQYF	TGTGCCTGGAGTGAACAGAGGGGGGAGACCCAGTACTTC
TRBV4-2	-	17	TRBJ2-1	many	CASSQVTGGRDHNEQFF	TGTGCCAGCAGCCAAGTTACCGGGGGTCGGGACCACAATGAGCAGTTCTTC